This TCR beta chain was obtained from a study of graft-versus-host responses after intestinal transplantation. On the study more broadly: Among the recipients, transplants were multivisceral, liver-intestinal, or isolated intestinal. Tacrolimus plus steroids were given to all recipients for about 3 years, preceded by anti-thymocyte globulin induction.

Assay used: immunoSEQ multiplex PCR; TCRdb lists only in-frame clones, some missing. This sample has 75,000 to 100,000 clones, with roughly 93% found just once. The CDR3 is made up of 12 amino acids. Per germline, CDR1 SGHRS and CDR2 YFSETQ. V was cut by 0 bases and J by 6 bases, with 7 bases left in between. On this clone: Its antigen is not known.

This chain links TRBV5-1 with TRBJ2-7; TRBD1 is a possible D gene (5 bases). Here the sequenced sample was unstimulated CD8+ T cells sorted from spleen or lymph node cells, taken before intestinal transplant. The sequence was obtained from a human donor who received an intestinal transplant. Here the CDR3 reads CASSLEGFEQYF. The CDR3 DNA reads as TGCGCCAGCAGCTTGGAGGGGTTCGAGCAGTACTTC. Full variable domain (outside the CDR3, taken from reference TRBV5-1 and TRBJ2-7): KAGVTQTPRYLIKTRGQQVTLSCSPISGHRSVSWYQQTPGQGLQFLFEYFSETQRNKGNFPGRFSGRQFSNSRSEMNVSTLELGDSALYLCASSLEGFEQYFGPGTRLTVT.